The TCR beta chain described here comes from a study of blood T cell repertoires in COVID-19. Across the whole study: Nucleic acid was either cDNA or gDNA, and it came from T cells, B-cell-depleted T cells, or PBMCs.

Original handling: How many nucleated cells were present was estimated from reference gene primer amplification. Profiled with immunoSEQ multiplex PCR; TCRdb holds only in-frame clones, not every one. That table supplies the V and J calls and clone size; D and trimming were determined from the DNA. Here the sample spans a few hundred thousand clones, around 86% being singletons. Germline-derived CDR1 and CDR2 are SGHRS and YFSETQ. The CDR3 runs to 15 residues. V lost 4 bases, J lost 8 bases, and 9 bases stayed unmatched. Sequenced input: peripheral blood. The TCR was taken from a man aged 45 to 65 with acute or convalescent COVID-19. The V gene is TRBV5-1, the J gene TRBJ1-4; TRBD1 matches 9 bases. The CDR3 DNA sequence: TGCGCCAGCAGCCTGGACAGGGGCCTTGGGGAAAAACTGTTTTTT. It encodes CASSLDRGLGEKLFF.